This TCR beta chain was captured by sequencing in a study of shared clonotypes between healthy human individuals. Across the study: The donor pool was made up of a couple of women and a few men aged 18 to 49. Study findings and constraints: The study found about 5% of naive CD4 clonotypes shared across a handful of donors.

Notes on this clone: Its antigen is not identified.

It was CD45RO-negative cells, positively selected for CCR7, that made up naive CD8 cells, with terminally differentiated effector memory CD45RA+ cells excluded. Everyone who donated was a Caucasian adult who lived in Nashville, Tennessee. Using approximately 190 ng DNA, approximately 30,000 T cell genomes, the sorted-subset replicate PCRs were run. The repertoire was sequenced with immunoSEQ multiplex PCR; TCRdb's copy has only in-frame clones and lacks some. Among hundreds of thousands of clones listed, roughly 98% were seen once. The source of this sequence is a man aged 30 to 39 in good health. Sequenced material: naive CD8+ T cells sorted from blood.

The CDR3 loop reads CASSPEGDIYEQYF. DNA for the CDR3: TGTGCCAGCAGCCCCGAAGGGGATATCTACGAGCAGTACTTC. The chain recombines TRBV11-2 with TRBJ2-7; D perhaps matches TRBD1 (5 bases). In germline, CDR1 is SGHAT, CDR2 FQNNGV. The CDR3 is made up of 14 amino acids. Trimming took off 5 bases at V and 3 bases at J, with 14 bases between the two ends.